One sample yielded the 2 T cell receptor beta chains listed below, sequenced in a study of response to subunit inactivated influenza vaccine. TCRdb redid the calling of the RT-PCR reads with MiXCR, one entry per CDR3 protein. This table has hundreds of thousands of distinct CDR3 sequences, about 11% appearing once. These data also formed part of another study, on T cells expressing NK-cell markers. Per that paper: TCR beta libraries carry UMIs added by 5'RACE template switching.

The sample consisted of PBMCs from blood, taken on the day of vaccination. The receptors here all came from a man between 50 and 59 years old who received an inactivated influenza vaccine.

The chain is built from TRBV12-3 or TRBV12-4 and TRBJ2-1; 13 bases match TRBD2. CDR3 size: 15 residues. V trimming: 5 bases; J trimming: 6 bases; junction bases outside the gene matches: 4. The CDR3 reads CASSQLAGGGNEQFF. In DNA form, the CDR3 reads TGTGCCAGCAGTCAACTAGCGGGAGGGGGCAATGAGCAGTTCTTC.

The rearrangement joins TRBV28 to TRBJ2-7; TRBD1 matches 8 bases. The CDR3 is 15 amino acids. The V gene end was trimmed by 6 bases and the J gene end by 4 bases; junction bases not matched to a gene: 11. Germline V gene lookup returns CDR1 MDHEN and CDR2 SYDVKM. The CDR3 reads CASSHTGTGFYEQYF. The CDR3, as DNA: TGTGCCAGCAGCCACACCGGGACAGGATTTTACGAGCAGTACTTC.